What follows are 8 T cell receptor beta chains derived from one specimen sequenced in a study of cytomegalovirus exposure and HLA in healthy donors. PCR employed 60 Vbeta and 13 Jbeta primers. TCRdb keeps only in-frame clones here, not all; method: immunoSEQ multiplex PCR. The table lists 130,000 to 150,000 clones, more than 60% of them singletons. Material for sequencing was PBMCs. Receptor source: a male donor in good health and CMV-seronegative.

The chain links TRBV5-4 to TRBJ2-2, with 9 bases identical to TRBD1. The germline CDR1 and CDR2 sequences are SGHNT and YYREEE (reference sequence). The trim removed 4 bases at V and 4 bases at J, leaving 5 bases unmatched. The CDR3 consists of 15 residues. CDR3 residues: CASSTGTGSTGELFF. The DNA for the CDR3 is TGTGCCAGCAGCACCGGGACAGGGTCCACCGGGGAGCTGTTTTTT.

CDR3 sequence: CASSNREMDTQYF. DNA for the CDR3: TGCGCCAGCAGTAACCGGGAGATGGATACGCAGTATTTT. V and J are TRBV5-1 and TRBJ2-3; weak D call: TRBD2 (6 bases). V lost 5 bases and J 6 bases, leaving 13 bases between the germline ends. The CDR3 extends over 13 amino acids. The V gene's germline CDR1 is SGHRS and CDR2 YFSETQ.

The chain recombines TRBV5-6 with TRBJ2-7; TRBD1 aligns across 9 bases. This CDR3 region has 15 residues. In germline, CDR1 is SGHDT, CDR2 YYEEEE. V shed 2 bases, J shed 1 base, and the junction held 4 bases outside the gene matches. CDR3 residues: CASSLGDRVSYEQYF. The CDR3, as DNA: TGTGCCAGCAGCTTAGGGGACAGGGTATCCTACGAGCAGTACTTC.

This chain joins TRBV5-1 and TRBJ1-4; D is ambiguous. Germline V gives CDR1 SGHRS, CDR2 YFSETQ. The V end was cut by 4 bases, the J end by 0 bases, with 10 bases between. This CDR3 comprises 15 residues. The CDR3 coding sequence is TGCGCCAGCAGCAGCAGAGGGTCAACTAATGAAAAACTGTTTTTT. Protein product: CASSSRGSTNEKLFF.

The chain uses TRBV4-3 and TRBJ1-4, with 8 bases matching TRBD1. CDR3 length equals 16 residues. V shed 4 bases and J 3 bases; nucleotides not matched to a gene: 7. The V gene's germline CDR1 is LGHNA and CDR2 YSLEER. The CDR3 reads CASSLRQGRPNEKLFF. In DNA, the CDR3 is TGCGCCAGCAGCCTCCGACAGGGGCGACCTAATGAAAAACTGTTTTTT.

The CDR3 DNA sequence: TGTGCCAGCAGCGGTAAGCCGGGACTAGCGGGTCCTGGACAAGAGACCCAGTACTTC. Its translation is CASSGKPGLAGPGQETQYF. The V and J genes are TRBV7-2 and TRBJ2-5; 12 bases align to TRBD2. This CDR3 region has 19 residues. Germline CDR1 reads SGHTA; CDR2 reads FQGNSA. Trimming took 5 bases from V and 2 from J; bases not matched to a gene: 15. Supplemented by reference TRBV7-2 and TRBJ2-5, the full variable domain reads GAGVSQSPSNKVTEKGKDVELRCDPISGHTALYWYRQSLGQGLEFLIYFQGNSAPDKSGLPSDRFSAERTGGSVSTLTIQRTQQEDSAVYLCASSGKPGLAGPGQETQYFGPGTRLLVL.

The chain couples TRBV7-8 to TRBJ1-1; TRBD1 agrees at 12 bases. CDR1 and CDR2 from the germline V gene are SGHVS and FQNEAQ. The CDR3 is 14 residues long. V shed 5 bases and J 6 bases; nucleotides not matched to a gene: 4. In DNA form, the CDR3 reads TGTGCCAGCAGCGAGGGACAGGGGGCAGCTGAAGCTTTCTTT. The encoded protein is CASSEGQGAAEAFF.

V is TRBV2 and J is TRBJ2-1, with 11 nucleotides matching TRBD2. Germline V gene sequence: CDR1 SNHLY, CDR2 FYNNEI. V dropped 4 bases and J dropped 2; count of bases not matched to a gene: 1. The CDR3 consists of 15 residues. The CDR3: CASSVAGGTYNEQFF. As DNA, the CDR3 is TGTGCCAGCAGTGTAGCGGGGGGGACCTACAATGAGCAGTTCTTC.